Listed here are 15 T cell receptor beta chains from one sample, sequenced in a study of blood T cell repertoires in COVID-19. TCRdb's table, derived via immunoSEQ multiplex PCR, lists solely in-frame clones and lacks some. Counted here are some 190,000 clones, roughly 83% occurring once; the ten biggest clones make up 3% to 3.5%. The sequenced material came from PBMCs or T cells enriched from blood (not recorded which). The source of these receptors is a woman younger than 45 who had recovered from COVID-19.

This chain connects TRBV27 to TRBJ1-2, with no clear D. CDR3 size: 13 residues. V lost 5 bases and J 7 bases, leaving 14 bases between the germline ends. CDR1 and CDR2 from the germline V gene are MNHEY and SMNVEV (reference sequence). The DNA of the CDR3 is TGTGCCAGCAGTAGAGGGAGCCTGGGTGGCTACACCTTC. It codes for CASSRGSLGGYTF.

J is TRBJ2-7 and V is TRBV11-2, with TRBD1 matching 7 bases. The junction had 6 bases not matched to a gene; V was cut back by 1 base and J by 6 bases. Per the germline V gene, CDR1 is SGHAT and CDR2 is FQNNGV. The CDR3 has 14 amino acids. CDR3 sequence reads: CASSLGMTGTEQYF. CDR3 sequence (DNA): TGTGCCAGCAGCTTAGGGATGACAGGGACCGAGCAGTACTTC.

With respect to this clone: The CDR3 carries no conserved terminal phenylalanine or tryptophan, so it likely arises from a read error. No DNA is shown, since the ends of the CDR3 on it are uncertain; the CDR3 is the one TCRdb lists. The chain has TRBV7-9 and TRBJ2-7; the table's D call of TRBD1 was not tested on the DNA. Including both end residues, the CDR3 is 13 amino acids long. The germline V gene has CDR1 SEHNR and CDR2 FQNEAQ (reference sequence). CDR3 in amino acids: CASSFLEQGEYVI.

Worth noting for this clone: Other nucleotide sequences in the sample specify the same CDR3. The V gene is TRBV9, the J gene TRBJ1-2; 8 bases are a match to TRBD1. Trimming removed 0 bases from V and 4 bases from J; junction bases left unmatched: 2. CDR1 and CDR2 from the germline V gene are SGDLS and YYNGEE. The CDR3 has 14 amino acids. The CDR3 loop reads CASSVGQGTYGYTF. The CDR3 DNA sequence: TGTGCCAGCAGCGTAGGACAGGGGACCTATGGCTACACCTTC.

This clone was seen just once. V gene TRBV21-1 combines with J gene TRBJ2-7; the tabulated D call, TRBD1, remains unverified against the DNA. TRBV21-1 is described as a pseudogene. This CDR3 has 15 amino acids. Here the CDR3 DNA reads TGTGCCAGCAGCCAGGGACAGACAAGACCCTACGAGCAGTACGTC. It encodes CASSQGQTRPYEQYV.

The chain uses TRBV6-5 and TRBJ2-2; D might be TRBD2 (5 bases). CDR3 length: 13 amino acids. Germline loops: CDR1 MNHEY, CDR2 SVGAGI. The V end lost 0 bases, the J end lost 8 bases, and 7 bases lay between the germline ends. In nucleotides, the CDR3 is TGTGCCAGCAGTTACTCTTTAGCGGGGGAGCTGTTTTTT. Amino acids: CASSYSLAGELFF.

The rearrangement joins TRBV5-1 to TRBJ2-2; TRBD1 matches 8 bases. This CDR3 region has 16 residues. From germline, CDR1 is SGHRS and CDR2 YFSETQ. The ends lost 8 bases at V and 0 bases at J; junction bases unmatched: 9. CDR3: CASNRQGTSNTGELFF. The DNA of the CDR3 is TGCGCCAGTAACAGACAGGGGACTTCGAACACCGGGGAGCTGTTTTTT.

The J gene is TRBJ1-3, the V gene TRBV7-2; D is possibly TRBD1 (5 bases). V lost 1 base and J lost 5, with 9 bases in between. This CDR3 comprises 14 residues. Germline loops: CDR1 SGHTA, CDR2 FQGNSA. The CDR3 coding sequence is TGTGCCAGCAGCTTAGGCGCAGGGCGAAACACCATATATTTT. This encodes CASSLGAGRNTIYF.

This chain connects TRBV28 to TRBJ2-5; possibly TRBD2 for D (6 bases). V gave up 8 bases and J gave up 3 bases, with 16 bases separating them. Germline V lookup: CDR1 MDHEN, CDR2 SYDVKM. This CDR3 comprises 14 residues. The CDR3 loop is CASLPTGAKETQYF. DNA of the CDR3: TGTGCCAGCTTGCCTACGGGAGCTAAAGAGACCCAGTACTTC. The full variable domain, rest sourced from reference TRBV28 and TRBJ2-5, is DVKVTQSSRYLVKRTGEKVFLECVQDMDHENMFWYRQDPGLGLRLIYFSYDVKMKEKGDIPEGYSVSREKKERFSLILESASTNQTSMYLCASLPTGAKETQYFGPGTRLLVL.

The chain recombines TRBV12-3 or TRBV12-4 with TRBJ1-1, with TRBD1 identical over 9 bases. V shed 6 bases and J 6 bases; nucleotides not matched to a gene: 2. The CDR3 contains 12 residues. CDR3 coding DNA: TGTGCCAGCAGGGGACAGGGCCCTGAAGCTTTCTTT. This encodes CASRGQGPEAFF.

The rearrangement links TRBV6-6 to TRBJ1-4; D not resolved. This CDR3 is built from 14 residues. CDR1 is MNHNY and CDR2 is SVGAGI in the germline V gene (reference sequence). Trimming cost V 4 bases and J 3 bases, with 9 bases left between them. CDR3 region: CASSFGRPNEKLFF. The CDR3 nucleotides read TGTGCCAGCAGTTTCGGGAGGCCTAATGAAAAACTGTTTTTT.

This clone was seen more than once but under ten times. The chain couples TRBV5-6 to TRBJ2-2; 7 nucleotides match TRBD2. With V trimmed by 4 bases and J by 5 bases, 8 bases remained unmatched. Per the germline V gene, CDR1 is SGHDT and CDR2 is YYEEEE. The CDR3 is 15 amino acids. The CDR3 bases are TGTGCCAGCAGCCCGATATCCGGGAGGACCGGGGAGCTGTTTTTT. Translation gives CASSPISGRTGELFF. The full variable domain, with the rest looked up from reference TRBV5-6 and TRBJ2-2, is DAGVTQSPTHLIKTRGQQVTLRCSPKSGHDTVSWYQQALGQGPQFIFQYYEEEERQRGNFPDRFSGHQFPNYSSELNVNALLLGDSALYLCASSPISGRTGELFFGEGSRLTVL.

This chain uses TRBV9 with TRBJ2-3, with 10 bases identical to TRBD2. The CDR3 consists of 14 residues. Germline CDR1 reads SGDLS; CDR2 reads YYNGEE. The V and J ends lost 5 bases and 4 bases, in that order; junction bases with no gene match: 4. CDR3 in amino acids: CASRSGGVSDTQYF. CDR3 in DNA: TGTGCCAGCAGAAGCGGGGGGGTCTCAGATACGCAGTATTTT.

The chain couples TRBV5-1 to TRBJ2-1, with TRBD1 matching over 9 bases. V was pared by 4 bases and J by 7 bases, with 6 bases of the junction left unmatched. This CDR3 region has 14 residues. CDR1 is SGHRS, CDR2 YFSETQ, per germline. CDR3 bases: TGCGCCAGCAGCCGTGATGGACAGGGGAATGAGCAGTTCTTC. Its translation: CASSRDGQGNEQFF. Combining the CDR3 with reference TRBV5-1 and TRBJ2-1 gives the whole variable domain KAGVTQTPRYLIKTRGQQVTLSCSPISGHRSVSWYQQTPGQGLQFLFEYFSETQRNKGNFPGRFSGRQFSNSRSEMNVSTLELGDSALYLCASSRDGQGNEQFFGPGTRLTVL.

This clone was observed a handful of times. The rearrangement links TRBV29-1 to TRBJ2-3; D perhaps matches TRBD1 (5 bases). Deletions cut 5 bases from V and 6 bases from J, with 18 bases between. The CDR3 length is 14 residues. Germline loops: CDR1 SQVTM, CDR2 ANQGSEA. The CDR3, as DNA: TGCAGCGTTTTAGGGGTCCGGAGCGCGGATACGCAGTATTTT. Amino acid sequence: CSVLGVRSADTQYF.